This T cell receptor (beta chain) was sequenced in a study of blood T cell repertoires in COVID-19. The wider study: The study drew acute and convalescent COVID-19 samples from the United States, Italy and Spain. From T cells, B-cell-depleted T cells, or PBMCs came the material, which was cDNA or gDNA.

Authors' analysis steps: Estimation of nucleated cell counts relied on the amplification of reference gene primers. This table comes from immunoSEQ multiplex PCR, and its TCRdb copy is limited to in-frame clones, with some not included. The D gene and trimming were derived from the DNA, and the V and J assignments and clone size from that table. This table holds over 150,000 clones, more than 75% found once. CDR1 is GTSNPN and CDR2 is SVGIG in the germline V gene (reference sequence). V was pared by 4 bases and J by 1 base, with 7 bases of the junction left unmatched. The CDR3 runs to 15 residues. Sequenced sample: peripheral blood. The clonotype was recovered from a man aged 45-65 years who had recovered from COVID-19. This chain joins TRBV30 and TRBJ1-1, with TRBD1 matching 9 bases. CDR3 coding DNA: TGTGCCTGGATAGACAGGGGGGTGCGGAACACTGAAGCTTTCTTT. It encodes CAWIDRGVRNTEAFF.